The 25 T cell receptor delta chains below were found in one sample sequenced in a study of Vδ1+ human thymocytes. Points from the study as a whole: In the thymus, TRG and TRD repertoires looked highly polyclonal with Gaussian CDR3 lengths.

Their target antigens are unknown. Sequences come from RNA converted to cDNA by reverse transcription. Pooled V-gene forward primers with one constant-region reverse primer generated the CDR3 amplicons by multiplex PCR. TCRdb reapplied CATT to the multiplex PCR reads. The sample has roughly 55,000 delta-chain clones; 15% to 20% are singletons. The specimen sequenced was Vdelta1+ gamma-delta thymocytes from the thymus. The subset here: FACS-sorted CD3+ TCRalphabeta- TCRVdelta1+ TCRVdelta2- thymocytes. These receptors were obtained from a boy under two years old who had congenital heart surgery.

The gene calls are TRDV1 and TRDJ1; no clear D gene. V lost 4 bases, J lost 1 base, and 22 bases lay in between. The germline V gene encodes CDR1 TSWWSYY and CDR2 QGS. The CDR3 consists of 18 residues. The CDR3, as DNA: TGTGCTCTTGGGGTTTACGGAAACTTAACTCTTTCCACCGATAAACTCATCTTT. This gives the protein CALGVYGNLTLSTDKLIF.

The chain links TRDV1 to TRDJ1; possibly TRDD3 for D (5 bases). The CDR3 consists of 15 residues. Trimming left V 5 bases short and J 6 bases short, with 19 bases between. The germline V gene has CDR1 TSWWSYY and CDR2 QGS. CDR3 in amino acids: CALGLTGVPAYKLIF. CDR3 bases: TGTGCTCTTGGGCTTACGGGGGTACCGGCTTATAAACTCATCTTT.

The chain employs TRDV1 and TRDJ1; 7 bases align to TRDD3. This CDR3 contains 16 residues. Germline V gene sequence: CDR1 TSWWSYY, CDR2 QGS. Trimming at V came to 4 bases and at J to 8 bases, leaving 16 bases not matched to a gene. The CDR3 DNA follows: TGTGCTCTTGGGGGGGTAAAGAGGGGGGGATTCCAAAAACTCATCTTT. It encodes CALGGVKRGGFQKLIF.

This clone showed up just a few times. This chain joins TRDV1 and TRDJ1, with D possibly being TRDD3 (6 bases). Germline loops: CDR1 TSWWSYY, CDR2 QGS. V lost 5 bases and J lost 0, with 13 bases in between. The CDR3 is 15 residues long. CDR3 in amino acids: CALGTWGGDTDKLIF. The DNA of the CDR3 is TGTGCTCTTGGGACGTGGGGGGGTGACACCGATAAACTCATCTTT.

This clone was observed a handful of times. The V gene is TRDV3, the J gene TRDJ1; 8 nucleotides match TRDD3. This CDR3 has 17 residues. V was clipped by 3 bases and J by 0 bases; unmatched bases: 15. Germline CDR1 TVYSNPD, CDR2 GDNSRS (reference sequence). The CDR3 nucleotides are TGTGCCTTGATCCCGGTTACTGGGGGGCCGTACACCGATAAACTCATCTTT. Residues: CALIPVTGGPYTDKLIF.

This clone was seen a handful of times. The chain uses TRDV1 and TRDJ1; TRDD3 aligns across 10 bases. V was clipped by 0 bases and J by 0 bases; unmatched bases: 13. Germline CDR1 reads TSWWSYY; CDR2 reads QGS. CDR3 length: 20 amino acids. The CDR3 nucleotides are TGTGCTCTTGGGGAACTCCGCCCTCGGGGGGATACGCGGTACACCGATAAACTCATCTTT. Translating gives CALGELRPRGDTRYTDKLIF.

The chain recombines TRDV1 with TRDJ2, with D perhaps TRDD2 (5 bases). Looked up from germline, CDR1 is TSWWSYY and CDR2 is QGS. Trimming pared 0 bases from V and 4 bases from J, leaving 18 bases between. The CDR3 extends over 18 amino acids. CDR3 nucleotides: TGTGCTCTTGGGGAACTTTTCCGACCTACCGTGTGGACAGCACAACTCTTCTTT. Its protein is CALGELFRPTVWTAQLFF.

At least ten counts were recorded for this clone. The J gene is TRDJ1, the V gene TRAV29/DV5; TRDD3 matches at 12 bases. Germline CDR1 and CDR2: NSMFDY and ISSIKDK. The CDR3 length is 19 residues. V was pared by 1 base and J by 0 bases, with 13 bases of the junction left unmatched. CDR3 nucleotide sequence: TGTGCAGCAAGCCCGAACAGTACTGGGGGATACCGGTACACCGATAAACTCATCTTT. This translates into CAASPNSTGGYRYTDKLIF.

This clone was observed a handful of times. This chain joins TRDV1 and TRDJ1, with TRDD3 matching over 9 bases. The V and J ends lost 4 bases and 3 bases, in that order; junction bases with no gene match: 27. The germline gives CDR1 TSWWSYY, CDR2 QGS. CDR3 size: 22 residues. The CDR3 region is CALGVPSCRPPPGGSLPDKLIF. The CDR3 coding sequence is TGTGCTCTTGGGGTCCCCTCCTGCCGGCCACCTCCTGGGGGATCCCTTCCCGATAAACTCATCTTT.

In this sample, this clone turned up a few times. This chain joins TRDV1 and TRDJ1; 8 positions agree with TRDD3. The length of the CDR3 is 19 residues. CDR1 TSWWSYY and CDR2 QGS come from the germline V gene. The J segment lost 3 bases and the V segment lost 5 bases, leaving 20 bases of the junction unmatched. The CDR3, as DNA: TGTGCTCTTGGGCATCTTCGCCACTGGGGGTTCCATGTTGCCGATAAACTCATCTTT. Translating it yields CALGHLRHWGFHVADKLIF.

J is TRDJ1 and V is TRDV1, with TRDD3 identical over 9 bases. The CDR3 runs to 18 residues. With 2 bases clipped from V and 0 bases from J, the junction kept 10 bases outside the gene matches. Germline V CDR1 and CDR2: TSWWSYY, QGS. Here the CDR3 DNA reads TGTGCTCTTGGGGAAATTTCCGGGGGATACCCGTACACCGATAAACTCATCTTT. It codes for CALGEISGGYPYTDKLIF.

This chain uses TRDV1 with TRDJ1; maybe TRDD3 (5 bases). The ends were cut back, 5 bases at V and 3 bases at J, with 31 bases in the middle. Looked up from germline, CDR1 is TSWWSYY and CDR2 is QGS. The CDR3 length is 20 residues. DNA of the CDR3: TGTGCTCTTGGGAACGGGCCTCCCCCTTACTGGTGGGCTGGCGCCGATAAACTCATCTTT. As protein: CALGNGPPPYWWAGADKLIF.

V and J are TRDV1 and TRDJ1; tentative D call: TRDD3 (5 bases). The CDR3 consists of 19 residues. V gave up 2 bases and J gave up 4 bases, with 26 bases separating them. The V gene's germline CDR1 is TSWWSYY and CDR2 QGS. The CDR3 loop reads CALGEEGDAAGSSNDKLIF. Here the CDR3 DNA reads TGTGCTCTTGGGGAAGAGGGCGATGCCGCTGGGAGCTCGAACGATAAACTCATCTTT.

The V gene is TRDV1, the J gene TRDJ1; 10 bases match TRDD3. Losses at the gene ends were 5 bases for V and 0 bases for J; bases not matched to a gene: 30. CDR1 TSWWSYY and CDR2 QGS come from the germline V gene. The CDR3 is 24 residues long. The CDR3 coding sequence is TGTGCTCTTGGGAACCCGTTCCTGCAAATCCTACTGGCCGGGGGATACGTGTACACCGATAAACTCATCTTT. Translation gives CALGNPFLQILLAGGYVYTDKLIF.

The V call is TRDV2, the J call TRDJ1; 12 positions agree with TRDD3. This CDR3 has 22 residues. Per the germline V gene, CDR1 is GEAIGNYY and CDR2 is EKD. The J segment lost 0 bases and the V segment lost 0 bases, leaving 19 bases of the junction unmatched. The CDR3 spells CACDTGLASFLLGDTHTDKLIF. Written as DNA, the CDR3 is TGTGCCTGTGACACCGGCCTAGCCTCCTTCTTACTGGGGGATACCCACACCGATAAACTCATCTTT.

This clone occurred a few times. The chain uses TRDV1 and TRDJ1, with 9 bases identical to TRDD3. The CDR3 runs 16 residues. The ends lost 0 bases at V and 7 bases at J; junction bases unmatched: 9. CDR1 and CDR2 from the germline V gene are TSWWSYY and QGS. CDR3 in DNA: TGTGCTCTTGGGGAACTAGTCGCGGGGGATACATGTAAACTCATCTTT. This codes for CALGELVAGDTCKLIF.

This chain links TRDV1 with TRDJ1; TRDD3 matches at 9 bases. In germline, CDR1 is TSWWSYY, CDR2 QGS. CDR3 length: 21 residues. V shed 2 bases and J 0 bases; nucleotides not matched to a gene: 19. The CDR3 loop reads CALGEFSSYALGDPYTDKLIF. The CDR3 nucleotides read TGTGCTCTTGGGGAATTCTCATCCTACGCACTGGGGGACCCTTACACCGATAAACTCATCTTT.

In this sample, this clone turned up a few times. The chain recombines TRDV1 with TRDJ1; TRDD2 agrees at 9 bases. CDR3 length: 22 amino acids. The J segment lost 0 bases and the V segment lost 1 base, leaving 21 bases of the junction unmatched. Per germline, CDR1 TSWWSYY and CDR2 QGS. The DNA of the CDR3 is TGTGCTCTTGGGGAACGTCCCTTCCTACGGCCAGTATGGGGGTTTTACACCGATAAACTCATCTTT. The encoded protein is CALGERPFLRPVWGFYTDKLIF.

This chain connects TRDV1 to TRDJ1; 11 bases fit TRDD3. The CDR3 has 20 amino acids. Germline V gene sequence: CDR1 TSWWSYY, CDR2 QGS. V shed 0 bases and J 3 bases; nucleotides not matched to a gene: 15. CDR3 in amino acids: CALGELRGFPYWGIADKLIF. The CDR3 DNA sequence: TGTGCTCTTGGGGAACTTCGAGGGTTCCCCTACTGGGGGATAGCCGATAAACTCATCTTT.

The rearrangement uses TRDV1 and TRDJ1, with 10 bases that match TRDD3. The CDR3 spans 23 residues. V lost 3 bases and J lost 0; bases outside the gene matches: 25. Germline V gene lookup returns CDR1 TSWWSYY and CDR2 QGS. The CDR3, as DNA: TGTGCTCTTGGGGACCTCTTACTCCTACGGGGTATGGGGGATACCCTAGACACCGATAAACTCATCTTT. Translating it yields CALGDLLLLRGMGDTLDTDKLIF.

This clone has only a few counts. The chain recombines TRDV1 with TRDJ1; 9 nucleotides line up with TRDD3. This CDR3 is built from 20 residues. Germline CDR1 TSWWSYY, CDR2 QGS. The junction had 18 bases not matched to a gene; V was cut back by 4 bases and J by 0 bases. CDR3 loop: CALGGWIGWGIRLYTDKLIF. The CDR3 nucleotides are TGTGCTCTTGGGGGATGGATCGGATGGGGGATAAGACTGTACACCGATAAACTCATCTTT.

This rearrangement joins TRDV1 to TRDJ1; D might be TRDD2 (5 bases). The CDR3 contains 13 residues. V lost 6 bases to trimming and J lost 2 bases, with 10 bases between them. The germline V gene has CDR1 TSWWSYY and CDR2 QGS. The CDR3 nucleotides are TGTGCTCTTGGCAAATTCCTGACCGATAAACTCATCTTT. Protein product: CALGKFLTDKLIF.

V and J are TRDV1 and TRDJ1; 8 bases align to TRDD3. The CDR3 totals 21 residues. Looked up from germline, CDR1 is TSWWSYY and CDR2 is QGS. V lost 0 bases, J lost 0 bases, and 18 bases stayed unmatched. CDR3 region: CALGELCGLGDFKGYTDKLIF. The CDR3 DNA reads TGTGCTCTTGGGGAACTCTGTGGATTGGGGGATTTTAAAGGGTACACCGATAAACTCATCTTT.

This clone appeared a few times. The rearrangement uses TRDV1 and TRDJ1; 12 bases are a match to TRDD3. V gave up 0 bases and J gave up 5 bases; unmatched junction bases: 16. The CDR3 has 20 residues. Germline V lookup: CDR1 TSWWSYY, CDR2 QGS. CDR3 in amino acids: CALGELPVRLGDTEADKLIF. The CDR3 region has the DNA TGTGCTCTTGGGGAACTTCCGGTCCGTCTGGGGGATACGGAGGCTGATAAACTCATCTTT.

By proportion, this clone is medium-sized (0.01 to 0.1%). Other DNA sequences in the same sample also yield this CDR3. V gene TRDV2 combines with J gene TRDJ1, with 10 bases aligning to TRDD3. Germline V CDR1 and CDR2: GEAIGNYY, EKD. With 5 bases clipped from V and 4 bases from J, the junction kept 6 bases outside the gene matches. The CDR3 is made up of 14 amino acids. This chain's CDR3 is CACAMGDTGDKLIF. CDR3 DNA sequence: TGTGCCTGTGCCATGGGGGATACTGGCGATAAACTCATCTTT.